This entry describes one TCR beta chain. What it binds is not known. This entry comes from a study of identical twins' blood T cells. Findings and limits, study-wide: Shared environment remains a possible cause of twin similarity. Each donor's most abundant TCRbeta clonotypes shared more CDR3 sequences with her twin than unrelated donors. Mainly, cloneset size products determined shared clonotypes, twins included.

MiXCR was run by TCRdb on the 5' RACE reads, yielding one entry per CDR3 protein. The table records fewer than 450,000 distinct CDR3 sequences, approximately 30% of them present only once. Likely shared infections and vaccines: all three twin pairs were reared together. Sequencing was carried out using PBMCs. This clonotype was obtained from a woman between 18 and 50 years old in good health.

CDR3 in amino acids: CASSEYIRGQGNANTIYF. The CDR3 DNA sequence: TGTGCCAGCAGTGAATATATTCGGGGACAGGGTAATGCAAACACCATATATTTT. The chain carries TRBV25-1 and TRBJ1-3; 9 nucleotides agree with TRBD1. The V and J ends lost 0 bases and 6 bases, in that order; junction bases with no gene match: 12. The germline V gene has CDR1 MGHDK and CDR2 SYGVNS. This CDR3 is 18 amino acids long.